This T cell receptor beta chain was sequenced for a study of patients and donors after allogeneic stem cell transplantation (TCRdb year 2020). Library method: RT-PCR. Sequencing instrument: NextSeq 550. TCRdb applied fastp at Q25 and MiXCR to the public reads, then kept only in-frame beta chains. Merged by CDR3 protein, the rows form single entries marked with the most common genes and DNA. This sample lists under 200,000 distinct CDR3 sequences; around 30% were detected once. The ten top clones hold 2.5% to 3.5% of the sample. As concerns this clonotype: No antigen is known for it. Base qualities are missing; no much larger clone stands one base away.

Ends trimmed: V by 0 bases, J by 0 bases; bases unmatched to a gene: 4. Reading the germline V gene gives CDR1 LGHNA and CDR2 YSLEER. Taken from cysteine to phenylalanine, the CDR3 has 16 residues. Just CDR3 DNA is preserved here, 48 bases in frame from base 1. The specimen was blood, either unsorted or a sorted T cell fraction (not recorded which). The chain was built from TRBV4-3 and TRBJ2-7, with 8 bases in between that match TRBD1. The receptor's source is a human donor who was either an allogeneic HSCT recipient or a stem cell or donor lymphocyte infusion donor (not recorded which). It is not recorded whose cells these are; they may come from a transplant donor. The nucleotide sequence reads as follows: TGCGCCAGCAGCCAAGATGGGACAGGCCCCTCCTACGAGCAGTACTTC. This yields the protein CASSQDGTGPSYEQYF.